This T cell receptor beta chain is from a study of T cells after posttransplantation cyclophosphamide. Assay: immunoSEQ multiplex PCR; the TCRdb copy retains only in-frame clones and omits some. In the table there are 25,000 to 30,000 clones, 86% of which are singletons. This CDR3 contains 19 residues. Germline values: CDR1 WSHSY, CDR2 SAAADI. V dropped 3 bases and J dropped 2; count of bases not matched to a gene: 17. Study-wide results and limits: TRB clonality was highly associated with recipient CMV seropositivity and reactivation. Donor-recipient repertoire similarity was low at 1-2 months, rising over year one. Tissue-infiltrating T cells from skin or gut overlapped little with blood T cells.

Regarding this clone: Its antigen is unknown.

On the day of bone marrow donation, the related graft donor provided peripheral blood. The V gene is TRBV10-2, the J gene TRBJ2-3; 7 bases are shared with TRBD2. The origin of this receptor is a man aged 50 or older. Material for sequencing was PBMCs. The DNA of the CDR3 is TGCGCCAGCAGTGACCCGTTTAGTCCCGGGAGGTCGGCCACAGATACGCAGTATTTT. Translating gives CASSDPFSPGRSATDTQYF.